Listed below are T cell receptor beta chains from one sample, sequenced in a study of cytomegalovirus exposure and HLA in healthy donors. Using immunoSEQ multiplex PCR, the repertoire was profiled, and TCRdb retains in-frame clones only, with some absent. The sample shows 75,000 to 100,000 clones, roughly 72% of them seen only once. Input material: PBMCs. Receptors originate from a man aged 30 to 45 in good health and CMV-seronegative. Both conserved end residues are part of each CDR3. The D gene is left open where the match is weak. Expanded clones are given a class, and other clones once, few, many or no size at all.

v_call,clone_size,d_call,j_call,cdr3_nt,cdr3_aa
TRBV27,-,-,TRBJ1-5,TGTGCCAGCAGGGGATTGGACAGATCCCCTAGCAATCAGCCCCAGCATTTT,CASRGLDRSPSNQPQHF
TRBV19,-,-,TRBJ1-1,TGTGCCAGTACTTTGGGGCGGATCACTGAAGCTTTCTTT,CASTLGRITEAFF
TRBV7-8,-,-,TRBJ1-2,TGTGCCAGCAGCTTTTCTCAGGCCTATGGCTACACCTTC,CASSFSQAYGYTF
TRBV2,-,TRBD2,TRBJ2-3,TGTGCCAGCAGTGGGGCCAAGACTAGCGGGGGGGCAGATACGCAGTATTTT,CASSGAKTSGGADTQYF
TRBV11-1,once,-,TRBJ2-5,TGTGCCAGCAGCTTATCACTCCAAGAGACCCAGTACTTC,CASSLSLQETQYF
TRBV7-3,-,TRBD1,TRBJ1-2,TGTGCCAGCAGCCTCACAGGGGCAGAGAGCTATGGCTACACCTTC,CASSLTGAESYGYTF
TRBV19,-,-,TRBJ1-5,TGTGCCAGTAGTATCGGGGCAGGGGAAAGGTTCAATCAGCCCCAGCATTTT,CASSIGAGERFNQPQHF
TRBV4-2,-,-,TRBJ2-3,TGTGCCAGCAGCCAAGGGGGGCGACAGACTAGCACAGATACGCAGTATTTT,CASSQGGRQTSTDTQYF
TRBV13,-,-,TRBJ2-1,TGTGCCAGCAGCTTGACTAGGGCATATGACTACAATGAGCAGTTCTTC,CASSLTRAYDYNEQFF
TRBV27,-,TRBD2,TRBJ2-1,TGTGCCAGCAGTTCGGGACTAGCGGGAGGGACTGAGCAGTTCTTC,CASSSGLAGGTEQFF